Listed below are T cell receptor beta chains from one sample, sequenced in a study of molecular identifiers for immune sequencing clone quantification. TCRdb reprocessed the PCR reads with MiXCR, giving one entry per CDR3 protein. The table lists hundreds of thousands of distinct CDR3 sequences, 25% of them singletons. The sample taken for sequencing was naive CD8+ T cells from blood, with Jurkat cell RNA spiked in. The receptors stem from a human donor in good health. Some libraries in this study had Jurkat cell RNA spiked in. The CDR3 runs from the conserved cysteine through the conserved F or W. Fields, in order: V gene, D gene, J gene, clone size, CDR3 DNA, CDR3 protein. D genes are given only for firm matches. Some rows mark clone size as missing; the rest say once, few, many or name a class of expanded clone.

V gene: TRBV5-4; D gene: NA; J gene: TRBJ2-7; clone size: many; CDR3 DNA: TGTGCCAGCAGCGTCCGGGACGAGCAGTACTTC; CDR3 protein: CASSVRDEQYF
V gene: TRBV19; D gene: TRBD1; J gene: TRBJ2-1; clone size: NA; CDR3 DNA: TGTGCCAGTAGTATGGGACAGTACTACAATGAGCAGTTCTTC; CDR3 protein: CASSMGQYYNEQFF
V gene: TRBV10-3; D gene: NA; J gene: TRBJ2-2; clone size: NA; CDR3 DNA: TGTGCCATCAGTGACCCTCTCAACGTGACCGGGGAGCTGTTTTTT; CDR3 protein: CAISDPLNVTGELFF
V gene: TRBV29-1; D gene: TRBD2; J gene: TRBJ2-7; clone size: many; CDR3 DNA: TGCAGCGCGACAACGCCGGGACTAGCTCCCGACGAGCAGTACTTC; CDR3 protein: CSATTPGLAPDEQYF
V gene: TRBV19; D gene: NA; J gene: TRBJ1-1; clone size: NA; CDR3 DNA: TGTGCCAGTAGTAGCGGACCTGACTCCTGGGTCGCTGAAGCTTTCTTT; CDR3 protein: CASSSGPDSWVAEAFF
V gene: TRBV4-3; D gene: TRBD2; J gene: TRBJ2-5; clone size: many; CDR3 DNA: TGCGCCAGCAGCCAAGCCCTAGTTCGAGCGGGAGCGGCCGTGGAGACCCAGTACTTC; CDR3 protein: CASSQALVRAGAAVETQYF
V gene: TRBV20-1; D gene: NA; J gene: TRBJ2-7; clone size: few; CDR3 DNA: TGCAGTGCCAGACGCAGGACGTACTACGAGCAGTACTTC; CDR3 protein: CSARRRTYYEQYF
V gene: TRBV12-5; D gene: NA; J gene: TRBJ1-1; clone size: few; CDR3 DNA: TGTGCTAGTGGTTTGGTTGTCGGTCCGGACCTCGTAAACACTGAAGCTTTCTTT; CDR3 protein: CASGLVVGPDLVNTEAFF
V gene: TRBV5-5; D gene: TRBD1; J gene: TRBJ2-3; clone size: many; CDR3 DNA: TGTGCCAGCAGCTTGGCTAGGACAGGGCCAGATACGCAGTATTTT; CDR3 protein: CASSLARTGPDTQYF
V gene: TRBV28; D gene: NA; J gene: TRBJ1-2; clone size: many; CDR3 DNA: TGTGCCAGCAGTCACCTCCGACGTGACTATGGCTACACCTTC; CDR3 protein: CASSHLRRDYGYTF
V gene: TRBV7-6; D gene: NA; J gene: TRBJ2-3; clone size: many; CDR3 DNA: TGTGCCAGCAGCTTAGGGGTGAGGGTCACAGATACGCAGTATTTT; CDR3 protein: CASSLGVRVTDTQYF
V gene: TRBV29-1; D gene: NA; J gene: TRBJ2-3; clone size: many; CDR3 DNA: TGCAGCGTTAGTGGTAACACAGATACGCAGTATTTT; CDR3 protein: CSVSGNTDTQYF
V gene: TRBV28; D gene: TRBD2; J gene: TRBJ2-7; clone size: few; CDR3 DNA: TGTGCCAGCAGTTTATCCCCGACTAGCGGGGGCTACGAGCAGTACTTC; CDR3 protein: CASSLSPTSGGYEQYF
V gene: TRBV5-1; D gene: NA; J gene: TRBJ1-1; clone size: NA; CDR3 DNA: TGCGCCAGCAGTGAAACATTGGGGCCTATTGAAGCTTTCTTT; CDR3 protein: CASSETLGPIEAFF
V gene: TRBV6-5; D gene: NA; J gene: TRBJ1-1; clone size: NA; CDR3 DNA: TGTGCCAGCAGTTACGGACGGGGGCAGGGAGCTTTCTTT; CDR3 protein: CASSYGRGQGAFF
V gene: TRBV4-2; D gene: TRBD1; J gene: TRBJ2-1; clone size: few; CDR3 DNA: TGTGCCAGCAGCCAAGTTGTGGGACAGTCCTACAATGAGCAGTTCTTC; CDR3 protein: CASSQVVGQSYNEQFF
V gene: TRBV4-2; D gene: NA; J gene: TRBJ2-3; clone size: many; CDR3 DNA: TGTGCCAGCAGCCAAGAGGGCCTGAGTACTAGCACAGATACGCAGTATTTT; CDR3 protein: CASSQEGLSTSTDTQYF
V gene: TRBV4-1; D gene: TRBD1; J gene: TRBJ1-1; clone size: NA; CDR3 DNA: TGCGCCAGCAGCAAAGGACAGGGGGTCCCTGAAGCTTTCTTT; CDR3 protein: CASSKGQGVPEAFF
V gene: TRBV5-1; D gene: TRBD1; J gene: TRBJ2-2; clone size: few; CDR3 DNA: TGCGCCAGCAGCTCAACGGGACAGGGGATAAACACCGGGGAGCTGTTTTTT; CDR3 protein: CASSSTGQGINTGELFF
V gene: TRBV27; D gene: NA; J gene: TRBJ2-7; clone size: many; CDR3 DNA: TGTGCCAGCAGTGTCGGTCAGGAGCAGTACTTC; CDR3 protein: CASSVGQEQYF